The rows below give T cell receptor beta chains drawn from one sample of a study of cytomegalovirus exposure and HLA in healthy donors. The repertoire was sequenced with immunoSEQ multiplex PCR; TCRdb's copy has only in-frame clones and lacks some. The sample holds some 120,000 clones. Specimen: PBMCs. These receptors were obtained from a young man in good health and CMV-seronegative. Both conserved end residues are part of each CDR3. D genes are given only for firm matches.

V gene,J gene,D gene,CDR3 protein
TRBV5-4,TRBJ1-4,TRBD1,CASSLEDRGRNEKLFF
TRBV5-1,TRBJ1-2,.,CASSHSGQPNYGYTF
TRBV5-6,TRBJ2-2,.,CASSLWTRTNTGELFF
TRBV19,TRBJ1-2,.,CASTLDPGVNYGYTF
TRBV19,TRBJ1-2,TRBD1,CASSIPIGGTGYGYTF
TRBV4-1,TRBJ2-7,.,CASSQEKSTGDEQYF
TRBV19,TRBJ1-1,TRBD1,CASSWTGNTEAFF
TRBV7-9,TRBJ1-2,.,CASSLETGFYGYTF
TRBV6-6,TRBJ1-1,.,CASSYMGAEAFF
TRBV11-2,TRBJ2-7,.,CASSQGGYEQYF
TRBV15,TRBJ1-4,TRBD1,CATSTGQGANEKLFF
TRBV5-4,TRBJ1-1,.,CASSLAGMNTEAFF
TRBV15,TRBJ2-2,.,CATSRDGGGQAFTGELFF
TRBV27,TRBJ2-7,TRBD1,CASSFSGTGVIYEQYF
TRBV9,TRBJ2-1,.,CASSQRLRNEQFF
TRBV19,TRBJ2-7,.,CASSINPIGPYEQYF
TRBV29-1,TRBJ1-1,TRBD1,CSASQGAWNAEAFF
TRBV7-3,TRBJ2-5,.,CASSSRGLLQETQYF
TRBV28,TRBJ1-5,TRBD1,CASSATQGTGGGGSSNQPQHF
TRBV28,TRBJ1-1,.,CASRGGARTFF
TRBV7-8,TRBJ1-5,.,CASSPRWAQPQHF
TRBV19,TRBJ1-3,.,CASSLIHPPSSGNTIYF
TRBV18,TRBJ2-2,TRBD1,CASSQRTGDTGELFF
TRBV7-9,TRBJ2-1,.,CASSRTPPEQFF
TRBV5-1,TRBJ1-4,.,CASSVGQGANEKLLF
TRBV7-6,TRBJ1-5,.,CASSLNSGGNSNQPQHF
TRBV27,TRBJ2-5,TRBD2,CASSFIAGRRQETQYF
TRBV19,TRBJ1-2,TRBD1,CASSIGGTGINYGYTF
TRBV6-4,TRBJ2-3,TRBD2,CASSRTSGGVDTQYF
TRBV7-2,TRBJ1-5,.,CASRRTGSNNQPQHF
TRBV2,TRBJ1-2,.,CASSRTGTNYGYTF
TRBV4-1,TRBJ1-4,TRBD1,CASSPDRGGKLFF
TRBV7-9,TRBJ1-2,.,CASTPPADYLYGYTF
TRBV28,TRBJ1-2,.,CASSSLSATVYGYTF
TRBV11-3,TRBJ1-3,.,CASSQGSGNTIYF
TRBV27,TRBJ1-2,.,CASSSDRTDYGYTF
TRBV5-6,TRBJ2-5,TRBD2,CASSPPRYGRKRETQYF
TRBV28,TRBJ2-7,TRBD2,CTSGSYEQYF
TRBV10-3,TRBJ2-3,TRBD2,CAIRPGTSGRTDTQYF
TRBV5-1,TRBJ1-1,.,CASSLDRSIEAFF
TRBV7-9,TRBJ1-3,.,CASSRSSGNTIYF
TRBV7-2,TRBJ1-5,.,CASSFDRQNIQPQHF
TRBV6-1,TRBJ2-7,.,CASSEGGSSYEQYF
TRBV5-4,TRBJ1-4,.,CAKSPRGEKLFF
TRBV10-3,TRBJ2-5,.,CAISDMRQTPLQETQYF
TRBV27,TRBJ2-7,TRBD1,CASSLISPGQGIGWIPYEQYF
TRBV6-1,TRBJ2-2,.,CASSEWTAANTGELFF
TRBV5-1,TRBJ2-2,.,CASSLGGFGELFF
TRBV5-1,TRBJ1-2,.,CASSSTGFPSGYTF
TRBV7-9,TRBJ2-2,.,CASRLSYSGELFF
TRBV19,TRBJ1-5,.,CASIGPPAPNQPQHF
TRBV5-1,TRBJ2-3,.,CASSLRDTRTDTQYF
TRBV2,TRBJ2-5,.,CASVTADSQETQYF
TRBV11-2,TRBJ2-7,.,CASSLDLAVYEQYF
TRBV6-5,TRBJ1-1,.,CASSYVRLTEAFF
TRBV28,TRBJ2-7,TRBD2,CATGGVGEQYF
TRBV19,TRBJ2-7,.,CASSPRDSWTEQYF
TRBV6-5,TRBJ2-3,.,CASSELWGLTDTQYF
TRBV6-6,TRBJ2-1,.,CASSYYQGSKSNEQFF